This T cell receptor beta chain stems from a study of CD8 T cells in ankylosing spondylitis. Study-wide results and caveats: Reportedly, matched ankylosing spondylitis synovial fluid was significantly enriched for disease-linked clones. Made up of 7 to 9 highly homologous variants, a TCR beta motif appeared characteristic of ankylosing spondylitis blood.

Germline assignment: CDR1 SEHNR and CDR2 FQNEAQ (reference sequence). CDR3 length: 12 amino acids. The V gene lost 8 bases and the J gene lost 0 bases, with 7 bases spanning the gap. One entry per CDR3 protein results from TCRdb running MiXCR on the 5' RACE reads. The sample yields some 240,000 distinct CDR3 sequences, over 15% seen once. Notes on this clonotype: Antigen specificity is unknown.

This receptor was identified in a male donor with ankylosing spondylitis or in good health (not recorded which). The sequencing sample was made of blood, either unsorted or a sorted T cell fraction (not recorded which). The gene calls are TRBV7-9 and TRBJ2-5, with D hard to call. CDR3 sequence: CASGRYQETQYF. CDR3 bases: TGTGCCAGCGGCAGGTACCAAGAGACCCAGTACTTC.